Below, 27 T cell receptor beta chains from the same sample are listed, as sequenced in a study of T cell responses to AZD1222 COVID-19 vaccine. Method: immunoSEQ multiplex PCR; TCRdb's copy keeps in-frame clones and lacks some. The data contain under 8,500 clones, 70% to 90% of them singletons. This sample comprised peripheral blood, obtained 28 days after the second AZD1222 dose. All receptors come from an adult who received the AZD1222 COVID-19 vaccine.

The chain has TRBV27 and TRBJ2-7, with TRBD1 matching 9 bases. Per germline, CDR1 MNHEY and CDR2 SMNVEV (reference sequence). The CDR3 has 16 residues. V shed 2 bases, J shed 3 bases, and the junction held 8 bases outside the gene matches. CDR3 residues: CASSLGGDRVFYEQYF. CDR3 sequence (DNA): TGTGCCAGCAGTTTAGGAGGGGACAGGGTTTTCTACGAGCAGTACTTC.

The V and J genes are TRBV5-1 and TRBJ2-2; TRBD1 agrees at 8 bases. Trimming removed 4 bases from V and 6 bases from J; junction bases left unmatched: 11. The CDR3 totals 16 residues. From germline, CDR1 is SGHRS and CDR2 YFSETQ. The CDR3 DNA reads TGCGCCAGCAGCCAGTCAGGGGGCGGCTTCCCCGGGGAGCTGTTTTTT. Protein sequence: CASSQSGGGFPGELFF.

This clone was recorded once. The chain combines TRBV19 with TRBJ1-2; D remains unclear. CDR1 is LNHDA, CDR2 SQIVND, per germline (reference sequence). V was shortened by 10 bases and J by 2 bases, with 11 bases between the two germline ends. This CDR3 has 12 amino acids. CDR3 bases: TGTGCCACTACGTCGCGAAACTATGGCTACACCTTC. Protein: CATTSRNYGYTF.

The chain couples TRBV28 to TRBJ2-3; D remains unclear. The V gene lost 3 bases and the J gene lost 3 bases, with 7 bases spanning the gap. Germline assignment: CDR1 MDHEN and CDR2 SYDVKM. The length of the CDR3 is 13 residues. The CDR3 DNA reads TGTGCCAGCAGTTTTTCCGGGACAGATACGCAGTATTTT. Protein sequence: CASSFSGTDTQYF.

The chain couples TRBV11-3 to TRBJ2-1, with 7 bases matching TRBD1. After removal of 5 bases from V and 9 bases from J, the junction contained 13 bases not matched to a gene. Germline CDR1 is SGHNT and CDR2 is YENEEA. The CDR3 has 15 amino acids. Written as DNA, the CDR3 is TGTGCCAGCAGCGCCAAGGGGGCGAGGGACGGTGAGCAGTTCTTC. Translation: CASSAKGARDGEQFF.

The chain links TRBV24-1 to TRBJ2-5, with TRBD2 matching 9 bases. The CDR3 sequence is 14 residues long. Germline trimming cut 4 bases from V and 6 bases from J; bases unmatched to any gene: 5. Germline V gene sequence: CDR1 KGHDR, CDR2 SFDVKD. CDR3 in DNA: TGTGCCACCAGTGAGCCTGGACTAGCGCAGACCCAGTACTTC. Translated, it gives CATSEPGLAQTQYF.

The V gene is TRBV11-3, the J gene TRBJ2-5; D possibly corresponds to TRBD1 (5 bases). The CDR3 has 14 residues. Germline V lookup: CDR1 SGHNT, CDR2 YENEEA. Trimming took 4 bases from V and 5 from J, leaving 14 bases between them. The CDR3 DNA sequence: TGTGCCAGCAGCTCGGGTCAGGGTAGCGAGACCCAGTACTTC. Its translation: CASSSGQGSETQYF. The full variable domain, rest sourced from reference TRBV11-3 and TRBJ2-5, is EAGVVQSPRYKIIEKKQPVAFWCNPISGHNTLYWYLQNLGQGPELLIRYENEEAVDDSQLPKDRFSAERLKGVDSTLKIQPAELGDSAVYLCASSSGQGSETQYFGPGTRLLVL.

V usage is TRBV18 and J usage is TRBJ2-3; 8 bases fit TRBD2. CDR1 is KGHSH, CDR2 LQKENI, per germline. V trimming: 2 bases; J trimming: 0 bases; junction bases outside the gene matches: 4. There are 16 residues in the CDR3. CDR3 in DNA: TGTGCCAGCTCACCAACTAGCGGAGCTAGCACAGATACGCAGTATTTT. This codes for CASSPTSGASTDTQYF.

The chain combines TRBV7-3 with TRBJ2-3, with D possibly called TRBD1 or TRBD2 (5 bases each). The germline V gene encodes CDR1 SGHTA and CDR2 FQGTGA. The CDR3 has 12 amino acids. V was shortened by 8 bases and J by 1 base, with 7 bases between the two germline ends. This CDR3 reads CASGTGTDTQYF. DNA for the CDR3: TGTGCCAGCGGGACGGGCACAGATACGCAGTATTTT.

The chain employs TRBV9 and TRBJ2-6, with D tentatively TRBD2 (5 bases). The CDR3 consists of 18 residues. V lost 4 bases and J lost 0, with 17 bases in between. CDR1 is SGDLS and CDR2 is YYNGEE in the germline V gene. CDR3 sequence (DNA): TGTGCCAGCAGCCCCCTAGGGATTCGGGACTCTGGGGCCAACGTCCTGACTTTC. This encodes CASSPLGIRDSGANVLTF.

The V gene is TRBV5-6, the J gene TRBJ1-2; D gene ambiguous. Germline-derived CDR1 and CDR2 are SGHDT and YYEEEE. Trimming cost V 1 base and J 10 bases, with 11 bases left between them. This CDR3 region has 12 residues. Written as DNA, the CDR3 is TGTGCCAGCAGCTTGTGGGCTACCGCCTACACCTTC. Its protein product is CASSLWATAYTF.

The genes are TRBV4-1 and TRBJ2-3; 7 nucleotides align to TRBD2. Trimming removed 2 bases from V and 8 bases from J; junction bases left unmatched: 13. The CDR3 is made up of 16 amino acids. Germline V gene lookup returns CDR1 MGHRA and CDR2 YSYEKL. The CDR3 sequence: CASSQRTSVAQSTQYF. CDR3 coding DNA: TGCGCCAGCAGCCAAAGGACTAGTGTGGCCCAGAGTACGCAGTATTTT.

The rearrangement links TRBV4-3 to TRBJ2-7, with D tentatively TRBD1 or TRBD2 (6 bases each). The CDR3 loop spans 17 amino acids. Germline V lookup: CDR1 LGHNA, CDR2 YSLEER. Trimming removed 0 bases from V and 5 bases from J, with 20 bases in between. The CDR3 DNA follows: TGCGCCAGCAGCCAAGATCCCACAGGGACTCTATGGAACGAGCAGTACTTC. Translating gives CASSQDPTGTLWNEQYF.

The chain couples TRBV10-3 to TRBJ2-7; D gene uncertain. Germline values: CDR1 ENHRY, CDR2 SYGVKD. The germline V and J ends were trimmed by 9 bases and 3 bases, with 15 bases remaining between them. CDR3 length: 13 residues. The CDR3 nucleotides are TGTGCCATTTTAGGAGACACCCACTACGAGCAGTACTTC. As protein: CAILGDTHYEQYF.

The CDR3 protein is CASSQWGTSGRGGWNEQFF. The CDR3 nucleotides read TGCGCCAGCAGCCAATGGGGGACTAGCGGCCGTGGGGGTTGGAATGAGCAGTTCTTC. The chain joins TRBV4-3 to TRBJ2-1; 11 bases map to TRBD2. J was trimmed by 7 bases and V by 2 bases; bases with no gene match: 16. Looked up from germline, CDR1 is LGHNA and CDR2 is YSLEER. The CDR3 spans 19 residues.

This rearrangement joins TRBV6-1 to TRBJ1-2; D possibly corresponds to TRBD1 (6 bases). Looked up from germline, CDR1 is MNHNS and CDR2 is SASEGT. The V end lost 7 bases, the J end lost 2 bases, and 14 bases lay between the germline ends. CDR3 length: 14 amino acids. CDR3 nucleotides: TGTGCCAGCACTCCCAGGGGTGTGAACTATGGCTACACCTTC. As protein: CASTPRGVNYGYTF.

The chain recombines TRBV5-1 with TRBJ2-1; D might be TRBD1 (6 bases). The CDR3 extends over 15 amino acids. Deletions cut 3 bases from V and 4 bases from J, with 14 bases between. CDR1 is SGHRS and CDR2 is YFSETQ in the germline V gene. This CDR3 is CASSWGQGKYNEQFF. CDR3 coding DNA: TGCGCCAGCAGCTGGGGACAAGGGAAATACAATGAGCAGTTCTTC.

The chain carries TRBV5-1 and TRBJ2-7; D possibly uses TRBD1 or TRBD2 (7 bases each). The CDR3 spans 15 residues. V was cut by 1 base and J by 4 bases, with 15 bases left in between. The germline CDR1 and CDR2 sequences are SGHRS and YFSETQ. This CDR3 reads CASSLLAGGEYEQYF. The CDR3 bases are TGCGCCAGCAGCTTGTTAGCAGGGGGGGAATACGAGCAGTACTTC. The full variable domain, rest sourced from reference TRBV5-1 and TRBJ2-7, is KAGVTQTPRYLIKTRGQQVTLSCSPISGHRSVSWYQQTPGQGLQFLFEYFSETQRNKGNFPGRFSGRQFSNSRSEMNVSTLELGDSALYLCASSLLAGGEYEQYFGPGTRLTVT.

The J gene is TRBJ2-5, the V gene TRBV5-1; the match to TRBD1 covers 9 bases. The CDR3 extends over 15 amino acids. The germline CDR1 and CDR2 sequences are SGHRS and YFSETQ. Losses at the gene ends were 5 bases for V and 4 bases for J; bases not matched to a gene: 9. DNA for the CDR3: TGCGCCAGCAGTTCGCTGGGACAGGGAACAGAGACCCAGTACTTC. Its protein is CASSSLGQGTETQYF.

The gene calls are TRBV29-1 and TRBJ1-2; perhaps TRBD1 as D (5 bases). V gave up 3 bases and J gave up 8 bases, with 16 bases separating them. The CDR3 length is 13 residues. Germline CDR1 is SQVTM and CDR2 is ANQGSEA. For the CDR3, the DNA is TGCAGCGTTGACGCCCAGGGATTGAGGGGCTACACCTTC. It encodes CSVDAQGLRGYTF.

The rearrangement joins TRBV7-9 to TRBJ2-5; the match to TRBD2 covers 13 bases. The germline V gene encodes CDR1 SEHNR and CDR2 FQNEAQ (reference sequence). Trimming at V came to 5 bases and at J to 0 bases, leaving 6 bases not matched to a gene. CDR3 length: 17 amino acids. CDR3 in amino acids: CASSPGLAGDHQETQYF. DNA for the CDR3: TGTGCCAGCAGCCCCGGACTAGCGGGGGACCACCAAGAGACCCAGTACTTC.

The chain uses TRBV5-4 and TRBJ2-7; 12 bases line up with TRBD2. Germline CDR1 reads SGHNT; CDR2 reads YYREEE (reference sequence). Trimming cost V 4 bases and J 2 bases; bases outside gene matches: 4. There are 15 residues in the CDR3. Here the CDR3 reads CASSRTSGDTYEQYF. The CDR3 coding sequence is TGTGCCAGCAGCCGGACTAGCGGGGATACCTACGAGCAGTACTTC.

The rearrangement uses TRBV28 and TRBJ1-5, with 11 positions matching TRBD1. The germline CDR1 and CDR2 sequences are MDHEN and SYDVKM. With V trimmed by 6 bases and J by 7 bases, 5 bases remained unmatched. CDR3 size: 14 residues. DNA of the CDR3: TGTGCCAGCAGGTCCGGGACAGGGGGGCAGCCCCAGCATTTT. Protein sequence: CASRSGTGGQPQHF. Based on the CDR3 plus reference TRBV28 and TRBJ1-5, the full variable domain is DVKVTQSSRYLVKRTGEKVFLECVQDMDHENMFWYRQDPGLGLRLIYFSYDVKMKEKGDIPEGYSVSREKKERFSLILESASTNQTSMYLCASRSGTGGQPQHFGDGTRLSIL.

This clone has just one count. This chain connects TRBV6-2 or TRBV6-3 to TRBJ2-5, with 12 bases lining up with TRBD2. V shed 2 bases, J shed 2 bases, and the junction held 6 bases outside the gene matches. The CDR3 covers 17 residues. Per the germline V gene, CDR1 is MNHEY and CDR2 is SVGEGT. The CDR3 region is CASSYPAGLAGQETQYF. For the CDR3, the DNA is TGTGCCAGCAGTTACCCCGCCGGACTAGCGGGACAAGAGACCCAGTACTTC.

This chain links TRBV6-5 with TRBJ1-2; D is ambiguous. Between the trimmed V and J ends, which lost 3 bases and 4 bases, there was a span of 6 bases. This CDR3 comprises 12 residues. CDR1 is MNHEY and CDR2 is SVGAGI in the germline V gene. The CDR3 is CASSYGVYGYTF. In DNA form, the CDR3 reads TGTGCCAGCAGTTATGGGGTCTATGGCTACACCTTC.

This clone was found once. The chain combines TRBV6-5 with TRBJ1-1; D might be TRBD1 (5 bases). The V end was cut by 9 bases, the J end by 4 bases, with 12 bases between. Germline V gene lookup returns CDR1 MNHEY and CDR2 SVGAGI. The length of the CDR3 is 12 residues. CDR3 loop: CASMRRGTEAFF. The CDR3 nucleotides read TGTGCCAGTATGAGGAGGGGCACTGAAGCTTTCTTT.

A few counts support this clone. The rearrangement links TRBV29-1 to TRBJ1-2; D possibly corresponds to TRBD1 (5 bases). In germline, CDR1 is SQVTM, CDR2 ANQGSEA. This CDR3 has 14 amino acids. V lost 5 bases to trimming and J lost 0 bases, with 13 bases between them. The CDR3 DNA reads TGCAGCGTTAAGGGGAGTTTAGCTAACTATGGCTACACCTTC. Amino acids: CSVKGSLANYGYTF.